Listed below are T cell receptor beta chains from one sample, sequenced in a study of blood T cell repertoires in COVID-19. TCRdb keeps only in-frame clones here, not all; method: immunoSEQ multiplex PCR. The sample contains 250,000 to 350,000 clones, approximately 85% of which appear only once. Sample: peripheral blood. These TCRs come from a woman aged 45-65 years with acute or convalescent COVID-19. Each CDR3 is given with its conserved first and last residue. A D gene is named only where the DNA matches it firmly.

TRBJ1-2,.,TRBV28,CASSHGGTGNYGYTF,TGTGCCAGCAGCCACGGAGGGACGGGTAACTATGGCTACACCTTC
TRBJ2-1,.,TRBV6-5,CASRVLPSSYNEQFF,TGTGCCAGCAGAGTTCTACCGAGCTCCTACAATGAGCAGTTCTTC
TRBJ1-5,TRBD1,TRBV11-2,CASSLGTGGGQPQHF,TGTGCCAGCAGCTTAGGGACAGGGGGTGGACAGCCCCAGCATTTT
TRBJ2-6,.,TRBV10-3,CAISGGGSGANVLTF,TGTGCCATCAGTGGCGGCGGGTCTGGGGCCAACGTCCTGACTTTC
TRBJ2-7,.,TRBV7-9,CASSHGETSYEQYF,TGTGCCAGCAGCCACGGGGAAACGTCCTACGAGCAGTACTTC
TRBJ1-1,.,TRBV28,CASLGLGTEAFF,TGTGCCAGCCTTGGACTGGGTACTGAAGCTTTCTTT
TRBJ2-1,TRBD1,TRBV4-1,CASSLHRDSPTNEQFF,TGCGCCAGCAGCCTACATAGGGACAGCCCTACGAATGAGCAGTTCTTC
TRBJ1-1,TRBD1,TRBV6-2/TRBV6-3,CASSYSKTGALMNTEAFF,TGTGCCAGCAGTTACTCCAAGACAGGGGCCCTGATGAACACTGAAGCTTTCTTT
TRBJ2-1,.,TRBV10-1,CASSESIPSGGTGTNEQFF,TGCGCCAGCAGTGAGTCGATACCAAGCGGCGGGACGGGAACCAATGAGCAGTTCTTC
TRBJ1-6,TRBD1,TRBV9,CASSVEQGANSPLHF,TGTGCCAGCAGCGTAGAGCAGGGGGCAAATTCACCCCTCCACTTT